This section outlines one TCR beta chain sequence together with its context. Some clones are missing from TCRdb's copy, which holds only in-frame ones; the method was immunoSEQ multiplex PCR. The profile shows around 130,000 clones, roughly nine tenths of them singletons. Germline V CDR1 and CDR2: GTSNPN, SVGIG (reference sequence). The CDR3 contains 13 residues. Trimming shortened V by 1 base and J by 0 bases, and 7 bases separated the two germline ends. The data were obtained in a study of T cell responses to AZD1222 COVID-19 vaccine. This specimen was peripheral blood, taken 28 days after the second AZD1222 dose. The receptor was derived from an adult who received the AZD1222 COVID-19 vaccine. The chain uses TRBV30 and TRBJ2-7, with D unclear. The CDR3 region has the DNA TGTGCCTGGAGTGATGGCAGCTCCTACGAGCAGTACTTC. It yields the protein CAWSDGSSYEQYF. The full variable domain, with the rest looked up from reference TRBV30 and TRBJ2-7, is SQTIHQWPATLVQPVGSPLSLECTVEGTSNPNLYWYRQAAGRGLQLLFYSVGIGQISSEVPQNLSASRPQDRQFILSSKKLLLSDSGFYLCAWSDGSSYEQYFGPGTRLTVT.